Listed below are T cell receptor beta chains from one sample, sequenced in a study of response to subunit inactivated influenza vaccine. TCRdb recomputed calls from the RT-PCR reads with MiXCR, one row per CDR3 protein. The table records 400,000 to 650,000 distinct CDR3 sequences, around 7.9% of them present only once. The sample in question was PBMCs from blood, obtained around 25 months after vaccination. The receptor source for this set is a man aged 50 to 69 who received an inactivated influenza vaccine. CDR3s include the opening cysteine and the closing phenylalanine or tryptophan. D genes are given only for firm matches. Expanded clones are given a class, and other clones once, few, many or no size at all.

d_gene	v_gene	j_gene	abundance	CDR3nt	CDR3aa
-	TRBV6-2/TRBV6-3	TRBJ2-1	few	TGTGCCAGCAGAAACGGACTCGCGGGCCACAATGAGCAGTTCTTC	CASRNGLAGHNEQFF
TRBD1	TRBV28	TRBJ1-2	few	TGTGCCAGCAGGGAGAGGACAGGGGGCGACTCCATCTATGGCTACACCTTC	CASRERTGGDSIYGYTF
-	TRBV4-1	TRBJ1-4	few	TGCGCCAGCAGCCCCGATGAATGGGGGAGTGATGAAAAACTGTTTTTT	CASSPDEWGSDEKLFF
-	TRBV6-2/TRBV6-3	TRBJ2-2	-	TGTGCCAGCAGCCCCTCCCGAGAGGGGGAGCTGTTTTTT	CASSPSREGELFF
TRBD2	TRBV20-1	TRBJ2-1	many	TGCAGTGCTAGAGCCCCTCTAGCGGGTACCAATGAGCAGTTCTTC	CSARAPLAGTNEQFF
-	TRBV6-1	TRBJ2-7	many	TGTGCCAGCAGTGAAGTCTCCTACGAGCAGTACTTC	CASSEVSYEQYF
TRBD1	TRBV7-8	TRBJ2-1	few	TGTGCCAGCAGCCAGGGACAGAACAATGAGCAGTTCTTC	CASSQGQNNEQFF
TRBD1	TRBV5-1	TRBJ2-3	many	TGCGCCAGCAGCACTCGGACAGGGGGCTCCGGGACAGATACGCAGTATTTT	CASSTRTGGSGTDTQYF
-	TRBV6-2/TRBV6-3	TRBJ1-1	few	TGTGCCAGCAGTTACCCGCAGGGACGACTGAACACTGAAGCTTTCTTT	CASSYPQGRLNTEAFF
-	TRBV2	TRBJ2-2	few	TGTGCCAGCAGTGGGCCCAGCGGTGCGAACACCGGGGAGCTGTTTTTT	CASSGPSGANTGELFF
-	TRBV6-1	TRBJ2-5	few	TGTGCCGTCTCCCCCGATTTGTACCAAGAGACCCAGTACTTC	CAVSPDLYQETQYF
TRBD2	TRBV7-6	TRBJ2-3	many	TGTGCCAGCAGCCTTGGGGCGACTAGCGGGCTAACAGATACGCAGTATTTT	CASSLGATSGLTDTQYF
-	TRBV7-2	TRBJ2-5	many	TGTGCCAGCAGCTTAGCCAGGGAAGAGACCCAGTACTTC	CASSLAREETQYF
-	TRBV6-5	TRBJ2-1	many	TGTGCCAGCAGTACCGACTTCGACTACTCCTACAATGAGCAGTTCTTC	CASSTDFDYSYNEQFF
TRBD2	TRBV27	TRBJ2-1	-	TGTGCCAGCTACGGGACTAGCGGGAGCTATGAGCAGTTCTTC	CASYGTSGSYEQFF
TRBD1	TRBV12-3/TRBV12-4	TRBJ1-1	few	TGTGCCAGCAGGTCCGGGACAGGGGGTAACAGTGAAGCTTTCTTT	CASRSGTGGNSEAFF
-	TRBV9	TRBJ2-1	few	TGTGCCAGCAGCGTAGTAGCGGCTCACAATGAGCAGTTCTTC	CASSVVAAHNEQFF
TRBD2	TRBV12-3/TRBV12-4	TRBJ2-5	-	TGTGCCAGCAGTAAAGTAGCGGGAGGGGAGACCCAGTACTTC	CASSKVAGGETQYF
-	TRBV6-5	TRBJ1-1	-	TGTGCCAGCAGTTACCGACAGCCCCGGCAAGGACGCCCAAACACTGAAGCTTTCTTT	CASSYRQPRQGRPNTEAFF
-	TRBV9	TRBJ2-5	many	TGTGCCAGCAGCGTAGATCAACTCCAAGAGACCCAGTACTTC	CASSVDQLQETQYF
-	TRBV29-1	TRBJ2-3	many	TGCAGCGTTGAACGCCTCTCCAGTGGAGATACGCAGTATTTT	CSVERLSSGDTQYF
-	TRBV29-1	TRBJ2-3	many	TGCAGCGGGACAGCCTTTAACACAGATACGCAGTATTTT	CSGTAFNTDTQYF
TRBD1	TRBV18	TRBJ1-4	-	TGTGCCAGCTCTGCGACAGGGCTCCGTGAAAAACTGTTTTTT	CASSATGLREKLFF
-	TRBV18	TRBJ2-5	few	TGTGCCAGCTCACCAGTGCCCAGGGAGACCCAGTACTTC	CASSPVPRETQYF